What follows describes a single T cell receptor (beta chain). What this receptor recognizes is not known. Base qualities are not provided; no much larger clone lies one nucleotide away. CDR1 SGHDN and CDR2 FVKESK are derived from the germline V gene. From cysteine to phenylalanine, the CDR3 is 13 amino acids long. Of the read, only the CDR3 DNA is kept; its 39 bases are in frame from base 1. This sample was taken from a study of shared clonotypes between healthy human individuals (dated by TCRdb to 2018 to 2021). Background for the entire study: A few men and two women, aged 18 to 49 years, made up the cohort. For each donor, CD4 naive and CD4 memory were each given three plates, CD8 naive was given two plates, and CD8 memory was given one plate. The study deeply sequenced blood TCR repertoires of about 5 healthy adults to estimate repertoire size and the extent of clonotype sharing between individuals. Libraries were prepared and TCR repertoires were sequenced by different laboratories using diverse techniques, in order to increase sequencing depth and limit assay-specific biases. Between about 0.85 and 9.5 billion PBMCs per donor were obtained by leukapheresis. Results and caveats for the whole study, not just this receptor: Sharing across four donors was observed for approximately 5% of naive CD4, over 3% of naive CD8, about 2.3% of memory CD4, and about 0.39% of memory CD8 clonotypes. Sampling was restricted to blood, and TCR repertoires in tissue are likely to differ from TCR repertoires in blood. Naive subsets generally had larger estimated clonotype richness than memory subsets did. The small number of donors limited the genetic and exposure-history diversity represented. Even with the large sequencing depth, rarefaction of the sorted-subset datasets indicated that sequencing was incomplete. Clonotypes shared by all four sorted-subset donors showed higher generation probabilities than non-shared clonotypes. Pairwise subsampling led to the expectation that sequencing depth would affect the degree of clonotype sharing among donors.

TCR CDR3 regions were amplified from genomic DNA by multiplex PCR using the deep immunoSEQ assay. Extracted genomic DNA from each cell subset was distributed evenly across all wells of several immunoSEQ 96-well plates, and each plate was treated as a replicate. For sorted subsets, about 200 ng genomic DNA, equal to 30,000 to 35,000 T cell genomes, was loaded into each replicate PCR. Purified libraries were measured with a Qubit 3.0 fluorometer, size-checked on a Bioanalyzer 2100, and measured again with the KAPA Library Quantification kit. Every immunoSEQ 96-well plate was sequenced on a dedicated single-read 150-cycle Illumina NextSeq 550 flow cell. The study's processing was this. Because the immunoSEQ output held only junctional sequences and lacked quality scores, the filtering could not match the filtering applied to full-length reads. To assign V/J genes and CDR3, sequences were annotated using PyIR, a Python wrapper for IgBLAST v1.9, with IMGT germline references. Reads were filtered out if the reads had weak V/J assignments (E-value above 1e-6), no CDR3, stop codons, out-of-frame junctions, or ambiguous translated residues. A V3J clonotype was defined by an identical inferred V gene, J gene, and CDR3 amino acid sequence. The percentage overlap between two repertoires was calculated by dividing the number of shared unique clonotypes by the size of the smaller repertoire. RTK rarefaction, the Chao1 estimator, and Recon v2.1 estimates of unobserved clonotypes were used to assess repertoire richness. Generation probabilities for all TCRbeta clonotypes obtained by the gDNA method from a few donors were computed using OLGA. TCRdb provides this immuneACCESS table in a form limited to in-frame rearrangements. Some clones are lacking; in checked studies, under half of them reflect an unresolved V gene, and why the rest are absent is not known. From that table come the V and J calls and clone size; the DNA was used to work out D and trimming. The sample has about 2,500,000 clones on record, approximately 94% of them singletons. Over 0.12% of the sample comes from the top ten.

Donors were healthy HIV-negative adults with no recently reported acute infections or vaccinations. All donors were Caucasian adults living in Nashville, Tennessee, USA. CD4+ T cells were enriched by magnetic negative selection; naive cells were then positively selected on CD45RA, and the negative fraction formed the memory subset. Blood was collected by leukapheresis, and PBMCs were isolated by Ficoll-Histopaque density gradient centrifugation and then cryopreserved in liquid nitrogen vapor phase. Purity and quantity of every magnetically sorted T cell population were checked by analytical flow cytometry. Genomic DNA was isolated from every sorted fraction and measured by UV absorbance on a Nanodrop 2000c.

This clonotype originated in a man between 18 and 35 years old in good health. The chain is encoded by TRBV14 joined to TRBJ2-5, with the D gene call left open. The J call is uncertain, as TRBJ2-7 better fits the DNA end. What was sequenced was naive CD4+ T cells sorted from blood. Read against the paper, the sample's cell subset or site label means: CD45RA+ positively selected. The CDR3 region reads CASSQAGLGEQYF. In nucleotides, the sequence is TGTGCCAGCAGCCAAGCTGGCCTTGGCGAGCAGTACTTC.